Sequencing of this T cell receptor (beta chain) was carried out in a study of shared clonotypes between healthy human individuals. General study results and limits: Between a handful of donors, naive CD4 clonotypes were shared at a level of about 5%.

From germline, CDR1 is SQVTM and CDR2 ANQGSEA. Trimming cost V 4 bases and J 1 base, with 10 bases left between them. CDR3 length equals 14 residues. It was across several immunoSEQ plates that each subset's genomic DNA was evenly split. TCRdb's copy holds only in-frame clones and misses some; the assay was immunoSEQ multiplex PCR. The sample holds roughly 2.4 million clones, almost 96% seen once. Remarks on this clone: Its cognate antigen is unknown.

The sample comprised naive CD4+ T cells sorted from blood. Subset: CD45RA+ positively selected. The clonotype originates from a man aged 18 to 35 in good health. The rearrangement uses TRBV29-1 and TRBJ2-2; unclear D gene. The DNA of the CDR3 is TGCAGCGTTGTTGGGGTGATGAACACCGGGGAGCTGTTTTTT. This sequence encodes CSVVGVMNTGELFF.